In this sample, the clone carrying this T cell receptor beta chain turned up many times. The entry originates in a study of Graves' ophthalmopathy and Graves' hyperthyroidism. Germline V gene sequence: CDR1 SGHRS, CDR2 YFSETQ. The CDR3 is 14 amino acids. V was trimmed by 0 bases and J by 1 base, leaving 8 bases between them. Amplified material comprised TCR beta CDR3 regions derived from RNA transcripts. First-round RT-PCR used HTBI primers; second-round multiplex PCR followed. TCRdb fed the multiplex PCR reads into MiXCR, producing one record per CDR3 protein. The repertoire holds some 370,000 distinct CDR3 sequences, 17% seen once, with 2.4% in the top ten.

Sequenced input: peripheral blood. The receptor was derived from an adult woman with stable Graves' hyperthyroidism. The rearrangement uses TRBV5-1 and TRBJ2-7; no clear D. The DNA for the CDR3 is TGCGCCAGCAGCTTGGAAACGAAATCCTACGAGCAGTACTTC. Amino acids: CASSLETKSYEQYF.